This entry features one T cell receptor (beta chain) sequence. This sample was taken from a study of blood T cell repertoires in COVID-19. Here immunoSEQ multiplex PCR was the method, and the copy in TCRdb shows in-frame clones only, minus some. In the table there are some 250,000 clones, over 70% of which are singletons. CDR1 and CDR2 from the germline V gene are LNHNV and YYDKDF (reference sequence). CDR3 length equals 15 residues. The trim removed 3 bases at V and 3 bases at J, leaving 2 bases unmatched. The TCR comes from a woman older than 75 with acute or convalescent COVID-19. The chain recombines TRBV15 with TRBJ1-6, with 7 bases aligning to TRBD1. Sequenced sample: peripheral blood. CDR3: CATSRGTVYNSPLHF. CDR3 nucleotide sequence: TGTGCCACCAGCAGGGGGACAGTCTATAATTCACCCCTCCACTTT.